Below are 8 T cell receptor beta chains sequenced from a single sample in a study of T-cell reconstitution after alpha-beta-depleted transplantation in children. A library of TCRbeta sequences, prepared with unique molecular identifiers, was generated. TCRdb used MiXCR to reprocess the PCR reads, holding one entry per CDR3 protein. The table shows under 300,000 distinct CDR3 sequences, with 11% occurring only once. Specimen: peripheral blood, collected 180 days after TCRalphabeta/CD19-depleted stem cell transplant. The receptors come from a male patient between 2 and 15 years old who had a stem cell transplant for chronic granulomatous disease, so the T cells may come from the graft donor.

This clonotype was counted many times. This sequence joins TRBV12-3 or TRBV12-4 and TRBJ1-5; D ambiguous. The CDR3 runs 13 residues. V lost 3 bases and J lost 7, with 10 bases in between. CDR3 sequence (DNA): TGTGCCAGCAGTTTCCCCAACTTGCAGCCCCAGCATTTT. Protein sequence: CASSFPNLQPQHF.

The chain uses TRBV28 and TRBJ1-5; TRBD1 is a possible D gene (6 bases). V was cut by 11 bases and J by 0 bases, with 29 bases left in between. The CDR3 runs to 19 residues. The germline V gene encodes CDR1 MDHEN and CDR2 SYDVKM. The CDR3 here is CAFSFLKGGRGYSNQPQHF. For the CDR3, the DNA is TGTGCCTTCAGTTTCCTCAAGGGGGGCCGGGGATATAGCAATCAGCCCCAGCATTTT.

By sample fraction, this clonotype is medium-sized. The chain couples TRBV29-1 to TRBJ2-1, with TRBD2 as a possible D gene (5 bases). Germline assignment: CDR1 SQVTM and CDR2 ANQGSEA. The CDR3 length is 14 residues. Trimming cost V 7 bases and J 2 bases, with 15 bases left between them. This CDR3 reads CSAPLGGPYNEQFF. As DNA, the CDR3 is TGCAGCGCACCCCTGGGCGGGCCCTACAATGAGCAGTTCTTC.

Ten or more counts support this clonotype. The chain combines TRBV7-8 with TRBJ1-3; the D is unclear. This CDR3 is 16 amino acids long. CDR1 and CDR2 from the germline V gene are SGHVS and FQNEAQ. Deletions cut 5 bases from V and 0 bases from J, with 14 bases between. CDR3 loop: CASSPGELSSGNTIYF. The CDR3 bases are TGTGCCAGCAGCCCCGGGGAGCTGAGCTCTGGAAACACCATATATTTT.

In this sample, this clonotype turned up many times. The V and J genes are TRBV10-3 and TRBJ2-1; the D gene is possibly TRBD1 (5 bases). V lost 0 bases and J 5 bases, leaving 8 bases between the germline ends. There are 14 residues in the CDR3. Looked up from germline, CDR1 is ENHRY and CDR2 is SYGVKD. This CDR3 reads CAISESQGDNEQFF. The CDR3 nucleotides are TGTGCCATCAGTGAGTCGCAAGGGGACAATGAGCAGTTCTTC.

At least ten counts were recorded for this clonotype. The chain carries TRBV9 and TRBJ2-1, with 10 bases lining up with TRBD2. The ends lost 4 bases at V and 9 bases at J; junction bases unmatched: 10. Germline CDR1 SGDLS, CDR2 YYNGEE. The CDR3 sequence is 15 residues long. CDR3 residues: CASSPGGSGGSEQFF. The CDR3 DNA sequence: TGTGCCAGCAGCCCAGGGGGTAGCGGGGGGTCTGAGCAGTTCTTC.

This clonotype was seen many times. The chain is built from TRBV12-3 or TRBV12-4 and TRBJ2-3; 7 bases align to TRBD1. J lost 4 bases, V lost 6 bases, and 16 bases had no gene match. CDR3 length equals 17 residues. In DNA, the CDR3 is TGTGCCAGCAGATATAAATTACAGGGGTTATGGGCAGATACGCAGTATTTT. The encoded protein is CASRYKLQGLWADTQYF.

This clonotype was counted many times. CDR3 protein: CASSSGTSKNIQYF. CDR3 nucleotides: TGTGCCAGCAGCTCCGGGACATCCAAAAACATTCAGTACTTC. The V and J genes are TRBV5-4 and TRBJ2-4; D is possibly TRBD1 (6 bases). The CDR3 has 14 amino acids. Germline CDR1 reads SGHNT; CDR2 reads YYREEE (reference sequence). Trimming removed 3 bases from V and 2 bases from J, with 9 bases in between. The whole variable domain, remainder taken from reference TRBV5-4 and TRBJ2-4, is ETGVTQSPTHLIKTRGQQVTLRCSSQSGHNTVSWYQQALGQGPQFIFQYYREEENGRGNFPPRFSGLQFPNYSSELNVNALELDDSALYLCASSSGTSKNIQYFGAGTRLSVL.